This T cell receptor (beta chain) was profiled in a study of T cells in Graves' hyperthyroidism and ophthalmopathy. Study observations and caveats: Patients with ophthalmopathy were separated from those with stable hyperthyroidism by a 13 V-J model. Among thyroid clonotypes expanded above 0.001, most also appeared in blood.

Using RNA transcripts as the source, TCR beta CDR3 regions were amplified. A set of HTBI primers served as the primers for a first-round RT-PCR of the TCR CDR3. One entry per CDR3 protein, called by TCRdb with MiXCR from the multiplex PCR reads. Among a few hundred thousand distinct CDR3 sequences listed, over 11% were seen once. Germline values: CDR1 MNHNS, CDR2 SASEGT. V was pared by 6 bases and J by 5 bases, with 19 bases between. The CDR3 contains 15 residues. This clonotype was seen many times. Its antigen is not identified. The blood sample predates any ophthalmopathy symptoms, coming from first hyperthyroidism diagnosis.

The specimen was blood. The chain has TRBV6-1 and TRBJ2-5; D is undetermined. The receptor was derived from a woman in her twenties or thirties with Graves' hyperthyroidism that later progressed to Graves' ophthalmopathy. CDR3 residues: CASRQGSGFSETQYF. DNA for the CDR3: TGTGCCAGCAGGCAAGGCAGTGGGTTCAGTGAGACCCAGTACTTC.